The next 10 T cell receptor beta chains were all read from a single sample in a study of blood T cell repertoires in COVID-19. Assay: immunoSEQ multiplex PCR; the TCRdb copy retains only in-frame clones and omits some. The sample holds 130,000 to 150,000 clones, about nine tenths seen once. Sequencing was performed on PBMCs or T cells enriched from blood (not recorded which). These receptor sequences come from a woman between 40 and 50 years old who had been exposed to COVID-19.

The chain employs TRBV7-9 and TRBJ1-4; TRBD1 agrees at 10 bases. With 4 bases clipped from V and 0 bases from J, the junction kept 11 bases outside the gene matches. Germline CDR1 reads SEHNR; CDR2 reads FQNEAQ (reference sequence). There are 19 residues in the CDR3. The CDR3 loop reads CASSSRQGANSATNEKLFF. The CDR3, as DNA: TGTGCCAGCAGCTCAAGACAGGGGGCGAATTCTGCAACTAATGAAAAACTGTTTTTT.

This rearrangement joins TRBV5-8 to TRBJ2-1, with D possibly TRBD2 on 5 matching bases. Germline loops: CDR1 SGHTS, CDR2 YDEGEE. CDR3 length equals 15 residues. V was clipped by 0 bases and J by 4 bases, with 11 bases between them. The CDR3 loop is CASSLDSGAYNEQFF. In nucleotides, the CDR3 is TGTGCCAGCAGCTTGGACAGCGGTGCGTACAATGAGCAGTTCTTC.

The rearrangement links TRBV20-1 to TRBJ2-3; no firm D call. The CDR3 has 11 residues. Germline values: CDR1 DFQATT, CDR2 SNEGSKA (reference sequence). Trimming took 6 bases from V and 6 from J, leaving 10 bases between them. The CDR3 loop is CSAADSDTQYF. The CDR3 DNA reads TGCAGTGCGGCGGATTCGGATACGCAGTATTTT.

This chain uses TRBV3-1 (or the pseudogene TRBV3-2) with TRBJ2-4; no clear D gene. Trimming took 5 bases from V and 2 from J, leaving 19 bases between them. The CDR3 contains 17 residues. CDR1 and CDR2 from the germline V gene are LGHDT and YNNKEL (reference sequence). This CDR3 is CASSSIGSSPTKNIQYF. The CDR3 DNA reads as TGTGCCAGCAGCTCAATCGGGTCAAGTCCTACCAAAAACATTCAGTACTTC.

This rearrangement joins TRBV3-1 (or the pseudogene TRBV3-2) to TRBJ2-7, with 12 bases identical to TRBD1. V gave up 2 bases and J gave up 6 bases; unmatched junction bases: 11. The CDR3 length is 17 residues. Germline-derived CDR1 and CDR2 are LGHDT and YNNKEL (reference sequence). In DNA form, the CDR3 reads TGTGCCAGCAGCCAAAAGGGGGACAGGGGGCCTTTACGCGAGCAGTACTTC. This translates into CASSQKGDRGPLREQYF.

The chain is built from TRBV19 and TRBJ1-3; D uncertain. CDR3 size: 16 residues. Trimming shortened V by 3 bases and J by 4 bases, and 16 bases separated the two germline ends. In germline, CDR1 is LNHDA, CDR2 SQIVND (reference sequence). The CDR3 loop reads CASSIPHRGRGNTIYF. The CDR3 DNA reads TGTGCCAGTAGTATTCCCCACCGGGGAAGGGGAAACACCATATATTTT.

The chain links TRBV5-1 to TRBJ1-1; D is ambiguous. There are 16 residues in the CDR3. Germline V gene data show CDR1 as SGHRS and CDR2 as YFSETQ. The V end was cut by 1 base, the J end by 5 bases, with 18 bases between. CDR3 region: CASSLSLGGLVTEAFF. CDR3 bases: TGCGCCAGCAGCTTGTCCCTGGGAGGGTTGGTTACTGAAGCTTTCTTT.

This chain connects TRBV2 to TRBJ1-6; D perhaps matches TRBD1 (5 bases). The CDR3 runs 13 residues. Trimming took off 7 bases at V and 7 bases at J, with 11 bases between the two ends. CDR1 SNHLY and CDR2 FYNNEI come from the germline V gene. The CDR3 reads CASNPGLNSPLHF. For the CDR3, the DNA is TGTGCCAGCAATCCAGGGCTCAATTCACCCCTCCACTTT.

This clone was recorded once. The rearrangement joins TRBV6-5 to TRBJ1-5; 7 bases are shared with TRBD1. The length of the CDR3 is 15 residues. Germline values: CDR1 MNHEY, CDR2 SVGAGI. J lost 1 base, V lost 5 bases, and 5 bases had no gene match. CDR3 region: CASSPGGRSNQPQHF. CDR3 in DNA: TGTGCCAGCAGTCCAGGGGGTCGGAGCAATCAGCCCCAGCATTTT.

The rearrangement uses TRBV4-3 and TRBJ2-7; D is ambiguous. The germline V gene has CDR1 LGHNA and CDR2 YSLEER. Trimming pared 0 bases from V and 1 base from J, leaving 10 bases between. The CDR3 sequence is 15 residues long. In DNA form, the CDR3 reads TGCGCCAGCAGCCAAGATCGGCTAGGATCCTACGAGCAGTACTTC. It translates to CASSQDRLGSYEQYF.